Listed below are T cell receptor beta chains from one sample, sequenced in a study of blood T cell repertoires in COVID-19. TCRdb keeps only in-frame clones here, not all; method: immunoSEQ multiplex PCR. Seen here are around 190,000 clones, approximately 90% observed once, and the top ten hold over 9%. The material sequenced was PBMCs or T cells enriched from blood (not recorded which). These receptors all come from a man between 18 and 35 years old with acute COVID-19. The CDR3 runs from the conserved cysteine through the conserved F or W. A D gene is named only where the DNA matches it firmly. Size tells how often a clone was seen (once, few, many) or the class of an expanded clone, and some rows leave it out.

-,TRBJ1-3,-,TRBV5-1,TGCGCCAGCAGCTTGCGCGGATCTGGAAACACCATATATTTT,CASSLRGSGNTIYF
-,TRBJ2-5,-,TRBV4-1,TGCGCCAGCAGCCCCCTACAGAGCCCCCAAGAGACCCAGTACTTC,CASSPLQSPQETQYF
TRBD1,TRBJ1-1,-,TRBV15,TGTGCCACCAGCAGGGGACAGCGGAACACTGAAGCTTTCTTT,CATSRGQRNTEAFF
TRBD2,TRBJ2-7,-,TRBV27,TGTGCCAGCAGTTTGACTAGCGGGAGGGGTTACGAGCAGTACTTC,CASSLTSGRGYEQYF
-,TRBJ1-1,-,TRBV16,TGTGCCAGCAGCCAAACAGGGTTCGATATGAACACTGAAGCTTTCTTT,CASSQTGFDMNTEAFF
-,TRBJ1-4,-,TRBV6-6,TGTGCCAGCAGTTACTCATACGGAGGGAATGAAAAACTGTTTTTT,CASSYSYGGNEKLFF
TRBD2,TRBJ2-7,-,TRBV7-3,TGTGCCAGCAGCATTAAGAGCGGGAGGACGATAACCTACGAGCAGTACTTC,CASSIKSGRTITYEQYF
-,TRBJ2-1,-,TRBV10-1,TGCGCCAGTCAACAGGGTCCCTACAATGAGCAGTTCTTC,CASQQGPYNEQFF
-,TRBJ2-7,-,TRBV3-1/TRBV3-2,TGTGCCAGCAGCCACTTAGCGGACTCCTACGAGCAGTACTTC,CASSHLADSYEQYF
-,TRBJ2-7,-,TRBV6-5,TGTGCCAGCAGCACAACTAGTAGCTACGAGCAGTACTTC,CASSTTSSYEQYF
-,TRBJ2-1,-,TRBV7-9,TGTGCCAGCAGCGGGTCCGGGGTCGATGAGCAGTTCTTC,CASSGSGVDEQFF
-,TRBJ2-7,-,TRBV27,TGTGCCAGCAGTTTGGGAGGCGACGAGCAGTACTTC,CASSLGGDEQYF
-,TRBJ1-1,-,TRBV19,TGTGCCAGTTCGGCGACTCTGAACACTGAAGCTTTCTTT,CASSATLNTEAFF
TRBD2,TRBJ2-3,-,TRBV19,TGTGCCAGTAGTATCCACGAGCGACTAGCGGATCCAACTAGCACAGATACGCAGTATTTT,CASSIHERLADPTSTDTQYF
-,TRBJ2-7,few,TRBV2,TGTGCCAGCAGTGGGGCAACCTACGAGCAGTACTTC,CASSGATYEQYF
-,TRBJ1-1,once,TRBV6-5,TGTGCCAGCAGTTGGATGCAAAGCGACCTGAACACTGAAGCTTTCTTT,CASSWMQSDLNTEAFF
TRBD2,TRBJ2-7,-,TRBV25-1,TGTGCCAGCGGGGGGGTCGGGTACGAGCAGTACTTC,CASGGVGYEQYF
-,TRBJ1-1,-,TRBV2,TGTGCCAGCACCGTGGACAAGAACACTGAAGCTTTCTTT,CASTVDKNTEAFF
-,TRBJ2-2,-,TRBV9,TGTGCCAGCAGCTTCCGACTAGAACCCGGGGAGCTGTTTTTT,CASSFRLEPGELFF
-,TRBJ2-1,once,TRBV11-3,TGTGCCAGCAGCTTAAGGTTAGGGGTAGAGCAGTTCTTC,CASSLRLGVEQFF
TRBD2,TRBJ2-5,once,TRBV28,TGTGCCAGCAAGGGGGGCGGGAGGGCACAAGAGACCCAGTACTTC,CASKGGGRAQETQYF
-,TRBJ1-3,-,TRBV27,TGTGCCAGCAGTCCGGGGTTCCAGGGAAACACCATATATTTT,CASSPGFQGNTIYF
TRBD1,TRBJ2-7,-,TRBV13,TGTGCCAGCAGCCAAGGGACAGGCATTTACGAGCAGTACTTC,CASSQGTGIYEQYF
TRBD1,TRBJ2-7,-,TRBV5-1,TGCGCCAGCAGCGCACAGGGGAGCTCCTACGAGCAGTACTTC,CASSAQGSSYEQYF
-,TRBJ2-7,-,TRBV4-3,TGCGCCAGCAGCCAACAACTGGAACAGGGACCCCTCTTCGAGCAGTACTTC,CASSQQLEQGPLFEQYF
TRBD2,TRBJ2-5,-,TRBV28,TGTGCCAGCAGTTTAGAGGGAGGGGAGACCCAGTACTTC,CASSLEGGETQYF
-,TRBJ2-1,-,TRBV27,TGTGCCAGCAGTCCCCCAACGGGGAGCTCCTACAATGAGCAGTTCTTC,CASSPPTGSSYNEQFF
TRBD1,TRBJ1-5,-,TRBV28,TGTGCCAGCAGTTTGTCCCGGACAGGGATTCAGCCCCAGCATTTT,CASSLSRTGIQPQHF
TRBD1,TRBJ2-7,-,TRBV10-3,TGTGCCATCAGTGAGCCGGGACAGGGCTACGAGCAGTACTTC,CAISEPGQGYEQYF
TRBD1,TRBJ2-5,-,TRBV7-3,TGTGCCAGCAGCTCTCGGGACAGGGATGCCCAGTACTTC,CASSSRDRDAQYF
-,TRBJ1-1,-,TRBV10-3,TGTGCCACCCGAAGCTTCGGACAGTACGCAAACACTGAAGCTTTCTTT,CATRSFGQYANTEAFF
TRBD1,TRBJ2-1,-,TRBV14,TGTGCCAGCAGCCAAGGACAGGGTCCCTACAATGAGCAGTTCTTC,CASSQGQGPYNEQFF
-,TRBJ2-5,-,TRBV25-1,TGTGCCAGCAGTGAATCTCTAGCCCGAGAGACCCAGTACTTC,CASSESLARETQYF
-,TRBJ1-2,-,TRBV6-5,TGTGCCAGCAGTTATCTAAGTAATGGCTACACCTTC,CASSYLSNGYTF
TRBD2,TRBJ2-7,once,TRBV7-9,TGTGCCAGCAGCCCTCCGGGACTAGGGTCCTCCTACGAGCAGTACTTC,CASSPPGLGSSYEQYF
TRBD1,TRBJ1-2,-,TRBV28,TGTGCCATCGACGCTAGACAGGGACATTTGTACACCTTC,CAIDARQGHLYTF
-,TRBJ2-1,-,TRBV5-1,TGCGCCAGCAGCCCCGAGTGGTACAATGAGCAGTTCTTC,CASSPEWYNEQFF
-,TRBJ2-7,-,TRBV18,TGTGCCAGCTCACTAAGGGGATACGAGCAGTACTTC,CASSLRGYEQYF
TRBD2,TRBJ2-1,-,TRBV6-2/TRBV6-3,TGTGCCAGCAGTTACCCGGAGCGGGAGACCACTTCCGAGAGCTCCTACAATGAGCAGTTCTTC,CASSYPERETTSESSYNEQFF
-,TRBJ2-2,once,TRBV19,TGTGCCAGTAGTTCACCCCCGTTGGGACAGGGGACTAGCGGTCCCACCGGGGAGCTGTTTTTT,CASSSPPLGQGTSGPTGELFF
-,TRBJ2-3,once,TRBV9,TGTGCCAGCAGCGGGGACGCCGGGAGAACAGATACGCAGTATTTT,CASSGDAGRTDTQYF
-,TRBJ2-1,-,TRBV7-8,TGTGCCAGCAGCGTCCATTACTCGAGCTCCTACAATGAGCAGTTCTTC,CASSVHYSSSYNEQFF
TRBD1,TRBJ1-1,-,TRBV4-1,TGCGCCAGCAGCCAAGGGGACAGGCGGCACACTGAAGCTTTCTTT,CASSQGDRRHTEAFF
TRBD2,TRBJ2-3,-,TRBV5-5,TGTGCCAGCAGCCTGAAGCGGGAGGGCCTTTCGAGCACAGATACGCAGTATTTT,CASSLKREGLSSTDTQYF
-,TRBJ2-1,-,TRBV12-3/TRBV12-4,TGTGCCAGCAGTTACGTCAGTGAGCAGTTCTTC,CASSYVSEQFF
-,TRBJ2-5,-,TRBV7-9,TGTGCCAGCAGCGTCCTCCAAAGGGGGGAGACCCAGTACTTC,CASSVLQRGETQYF
TRBD1,TRBJ1-2,-,TRBV28,TGTGCCAGCCTAAGGGACAGCTTGTATGGCTACACCTTC,CASLRDSLYGYTF
TRBD2,TRBJ2-1,-,TRBV11-2,TGTGCCAGCAGCTTAGGGACTAGCGGGAGGAGCTCCTACAATGAGCAGTTCTTC,CASSLGTSGRSSYNEQFF
-,TRBJ2-1,-,TRBV11-2,TGTGCCAGCAGGTCCCTAAGAAAAGGGACTCGGGACCGCTACAATGAGCAGTTCTTC,CASRSLRKGTRDRYNEQFF
-,TRBJ1-6,-,TRBV10-3,TGTGCCATCAGTGAGACCCGGGAATCTCTCCACTTT,CAISETRESLHF
-,TRBJ2-1,many,TRBV19,TGTGCCAGTAGTATCGCCTCCATACAGAATGAGCAGTTCTTC,CASSIASIQNEQFF
TRBD2,TRBJ2-1,-,TRBV6-2/TRBV6-3,TGTGCCAGCAGCCTAGCGGGAGAGGTCTCCTACAATGAGCAGTTCTTC,CASSLAGEVSYNEQFF
-,TRBJ2-1,-,TRBV27,TGTGCCAGCAGTTTACTACCGCCAACCAATGAGCAGTTCTTC,CASSLLPPTNEQFF